The rows below give T cell receptor beta chains drawn from one sample of a study of cytomegalovirus exposure and HLA in healthy donors. Clones were sequenced by immunoSEQ multiplex PCR, and TCRdb holds only the in-frame ones, with some missing. This sample has about 90,000 clones, with under 85% found just once. The sequenced material came from PBMCs. The receptors here all came from a man aged 25-45 years in good health and CMV-seronegative. Each CDR3 is given without its conserved first and last residue. The D gene is left open where the match is weak. A row's size may be missing; if present it is once, few, many or a size class.

v_gene,d_gene,abundance,len,CDR3aa
TRBV28,.,.,13,ASSDSWFGKNIQY
TRBV6-1,.,.,12,ASSASRGTNGYT
TRBV7-3,.,.,11,ASSYNQGETQY
TRBV7-2,TRBD1,few,11,ASGWDRTEEQY
TRBV7-6,TRBD2,.,14,ASSLGGGRGSYEQY
TRBV27,.,.,16,ASSLYGGSSSGANVLT
TRBV11-2,TRBD2,.,10,ASSTDGGANY
TRBV6-1,TRBD1,.,16,ASSEALTGGSLNTEAF
TRBV7-2,TRBD1,.,14,ASSPRQGSFDSPLH
TRBV13,TRBD1,.,12,ASSLGDSSYEQY
TRBV6-1,.,once,12,ASIPTLDSYGYT
TRBV5-1,.,.,12,ASGTSSGTDTQY
TRBV7-9,.,few,13,ASSPFGAPLYGYT
TRBV7-9,.,.,13,ASSVIRTVNTEAF
TRBV6-5,TRBD1,.,14,ASSYGQGWPNEKLF
TRBV7-6,TRBD1,.,14,ASSLGVQGKWEKLF
TRBV27,TRBD2,.,12,ASSGSGGSYEQY
TRBV12-5,TRBD1,few,12,ASGSTRRDSEAF
TRBV29-1,TRBD1,.,11,SVVQGANGELF
TRBV5-1,TRBD2,once,14,ASSLLAGGSYNEQF
TRBV4-1,.,once,15,ASSQENGINSNQPQH
TRBV7-2,TRBD1,.,11,ASSYRGGTEAF
TRBV9,.,.,14,ASSVDPGRPRNEQF
TRBV29-1,TRBD1,.,11,SVAGTVPGELF
TRBV27,.,.,9,ASSRGETQY
TRBV5-4,.,.,11,ASGVSGGDTQY
TRBV6-4,TRBD2,.,13,ATASSGGAADTQY
TRBV30,.,.,12,AWGLAGTGNTIY
TRBV28,.,.,10,ASKSTDVSLH
TRBV9,.,.,10,ASSPLQNEQF
TRBV7-2,TRBD1,.,12,ASSFRDRRETQY
TRBV4-1,.,.,15,ASSPFEGVNMNTEAF
TRBV7-9,.,.,10,ASSAGAYEQY
TRBV6-1,.,few,12,ASSEGRINSPLH
TRBV5-1,.,.,11,ASSLVLGQPQH
TRBV4-2,.,.,12,ASSQAPGRYEQY
TRBV2,TRBD1,few,14,ASRGDRGAPHQPQH
TRBV5-6,TRBD1,.,13,ASSLDVTGEYGYT
TRBV5-4,.,once,13,ASSLEQGRGTEAF
TRBV6-1,TRBD2,.,12,ATRAGGEPNEQF
TRBV5-6,.,.,14,ASSLGGRGYTGELF